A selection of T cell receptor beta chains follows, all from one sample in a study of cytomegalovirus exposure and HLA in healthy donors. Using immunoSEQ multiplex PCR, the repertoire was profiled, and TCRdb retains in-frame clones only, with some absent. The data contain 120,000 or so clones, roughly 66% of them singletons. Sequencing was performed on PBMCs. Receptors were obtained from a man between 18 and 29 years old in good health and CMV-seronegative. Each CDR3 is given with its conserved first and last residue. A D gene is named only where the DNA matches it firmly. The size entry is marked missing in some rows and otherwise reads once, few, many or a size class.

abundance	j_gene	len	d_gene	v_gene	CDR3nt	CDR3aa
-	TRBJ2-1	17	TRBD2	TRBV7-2	TGTGCCAGCAGTCGCGATCAGAGAAGCGGGAGGCTTAGTGAGCAGTTCTTC	CASSRDQRSGRLSEQFF
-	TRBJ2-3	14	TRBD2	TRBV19	TGTGCCAGTAGTGGACGGGGGGGCGCAGATACGCAGTATTTT	CASSGRGGADTQYF
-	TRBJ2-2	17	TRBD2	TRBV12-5	TGTGCTAGTGGTTTGACCCGGGGGGAGCCTTTGCCCGGGGAGCTGTTTTTT	CASGLTRGEPLPGELFF
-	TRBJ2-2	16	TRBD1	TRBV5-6	TGTGCCAGCAGCCCGCCGGGACAGGGGAACACCGGGGAGCTGTTTTTT	CASSPPGQGNTGELFF
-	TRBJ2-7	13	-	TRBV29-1	TGCAGCGTTGGGAGGGGAGCCCTCTACGAGCAGTACTTC	CSVGRGALYEQYF
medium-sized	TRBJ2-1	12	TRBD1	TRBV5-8	TGTGCCAGCAGAAACTACGGACAGGGCCTGTTCTTC	CASRNYGQGLFF
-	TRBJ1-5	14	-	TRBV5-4	TGTGCCAGCAGCTTGGAGGGGGTGAATCAGCCCCAGCATTTT	CASSLEGVNQPQHF
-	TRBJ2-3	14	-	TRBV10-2	TGCGCCAGCAGTCTAAAGGGGCCAGCAGATACGCAGTATTTT	CASSLKGPADTQYF
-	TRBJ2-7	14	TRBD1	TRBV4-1	TGCGCCAGCAGCCAGGGACAGGGAACCTACGAGCAGTACTTC	CASSQGQGTYEQYF
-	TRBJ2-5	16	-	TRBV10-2	TGCGCCAGCAGGCCGAGTGCGACAGGCTTAAGGGAGACCCAGTACTTC	CASRPSATGLRETQYF
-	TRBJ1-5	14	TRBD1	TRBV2	TGTGCCAGCAGCGTGACAGGGAGCAATCAGCCCCAGCATTTT	CASSVTGSNQPQHF
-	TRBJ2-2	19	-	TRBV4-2	TGTGCCAGCAGCCAAGAGGATGGTGGGCAGGTCGCGAACACCGGGGAGCTGTTTTTT	CASSQEDGGQVANTGELFF
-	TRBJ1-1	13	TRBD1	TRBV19	TGTGCCAGTAGTATTAAGGCAGGGGGTGAAGCTTTCTTT	CASSIKAGGEAFF
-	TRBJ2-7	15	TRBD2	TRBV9	TGTGCCAGCAGCGTAGCGGGGGGATCTTCCTACGAGCAGTACTTC	CASSVAGGSSYEQYF
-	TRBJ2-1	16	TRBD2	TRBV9	TGTGCCAGCAGCGTAGAGTTGGCTAGCGGCCCAAGCAAGCAGTTCTTC	CASSVELASGPSKQFF
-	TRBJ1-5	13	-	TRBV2	TGTGCCAGCAGTCGAAACAGGAGTCAGCCCCAGCATTTT	CASSRNRSQPQHF
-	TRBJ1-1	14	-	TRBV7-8	TGTGCCAGCAGGGTTCAGGGAACGAACACTGAAGCTTTCTTT	CASRVQGTNTEAFF
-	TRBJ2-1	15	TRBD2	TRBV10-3	TGTGCCATCAGCGTGACTAGCGACTTGCGGGATGAGCAGTTCTTC	CAISVTSDLRDEQFF
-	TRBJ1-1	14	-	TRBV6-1	TGTGCCAGCCCTCCCGGACATGTGAACACTGAAGCTTTCTTT	CASPPGHVNTEAFF
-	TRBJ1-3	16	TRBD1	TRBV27	TGTGCCAGCAGCCCCAGGAGGGACAGGGCGTCCAACACCATATATTTT	CASSPRRDRASNTIYF
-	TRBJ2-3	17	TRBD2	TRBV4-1	TGCGCCAGCAGCCAAGGGTTAGCGGGAGGGCTAAGGGATACGCAGTATTTT	CASSQGLAGGLRDTQYF
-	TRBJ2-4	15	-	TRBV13	TGTGCCAGCAGCTTAGGCGCACTAGCCAAAAACATTCAGTACTTC	CASSLGALAKNIQYF
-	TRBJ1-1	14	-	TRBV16	TGTGCCAGCAGACGCAGGGCCGGTGGCGGGAGGGCTTTCTTT	CASRRRAGGGRAFF
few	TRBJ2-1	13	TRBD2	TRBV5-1	TGCGCCAGCAGCTCACAGACTAGCGGGAGTTCGTTCTTC	CASSSQTSGSSFF
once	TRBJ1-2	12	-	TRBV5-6	TGTGCCAGCGCGACAGACCCTCATGGCTACACCTTC	CASATDPHGYTF
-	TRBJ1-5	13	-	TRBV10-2	TGCGCCAGCAGTGAGCCAACGGGACAGCCCCAGCATTTT	CASSEPTGQPQHF
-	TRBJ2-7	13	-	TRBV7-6	TGTGCCAGCAGCTTTTCACAATCCTACGAGCAGTACTTC	CASSFSQSYEQYF
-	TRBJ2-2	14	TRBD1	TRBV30	TGTGCCTGCCCGGGACAGGGTCCACCCGGGGAGCTGTTTTTT	CACPGQGPPGELFF
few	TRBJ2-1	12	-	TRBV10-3	TGTGCCACCCGAGGGGGGGACAATGAGCAGTTCTTC	CATRGGDNEQFF
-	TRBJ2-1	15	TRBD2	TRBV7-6	TGTGCCAGCAGATTTCTAGCGGGGCCTGGCAATGAGCAGTTCTTC	CASRFLAGPGNEQFF
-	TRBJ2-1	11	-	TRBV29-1	TGCAGCGTTAAACAGTACAATGAGCAGTTCTTC	CSVKQYNEQFF
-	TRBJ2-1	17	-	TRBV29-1	TGCAGCGTTGTATTACGGCCTCCTAGACGGACTAACAATGAGCAGTTCTTC	CSVVLRPPRRTNNEQFF
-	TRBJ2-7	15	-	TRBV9	TGTGCCAGCAGCGTAGCTTCAGGGACAAGCTACGAGCAGTACTTC	CASSVASGTSYEQYF
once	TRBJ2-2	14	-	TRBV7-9	TGTGCCAGCAGCCAACACACGAACACCGGGGAGCTGTTTTTT	CASSQHTNTGELFF